A selection of T cell receptor beta chains follows, all from one sample in a study of brain T cells in children with intractable seizures. Profiling relied on immunoSEQ multiplex PCR, and the TCRdb table lists in-frame clones only, not all of them. The table shows about 340,000 clones, with roughly 92% occurring only once. Sequencing used peripheral blood, obtained more than 4 months after surgery. The receptors originated from a boy younger than two with tuberous sclerosis and intractable seizures. The CDR3 runs from the conserved cysteine through the conserved F or W. D genes are given only for firm matches. Size values are once, few and many counts, or a class for expanded clones, and some rows have none.

CDR3nt	CDR3aa	v_gene	len	d_gene	j_gene	abundance
TGTGCCAGCAGCCCCGAAGGGACAGCGAACACCGGGGAGCTGTTTTTT	CASSPEGTANTGELFF	TRBV11-1	16	TRBD1	TRBJ2-2	once
TGTGCCAGCAGCTTAATGTTGACAGGGGAAGGGGGGGAGCAGTTCTTC	CASSLMLTGEGGEQFF	TRBV13	16	TRBD1	TRBJ2-1	-
TGTGCCAGCAGCTTAATAGCGGGGAGCTCCTACAATGAGCAGTTCTTC	CASSLIAGSSYNEQFF	TRBV5-6	16	TRBD2	TRBJ2-1	-
TGTGCCAGCAGTTACGATCGTAGGGAGCAGTTCTTC	CASSYDRREQFF	TRBV6-5	12	-	TRBJ2-1	-
TGTGCCAGCAGTCGTTTACCGGGACAGGGCCTCTACGAGCAGTACTTC	CASSRLPGQGLYEQYF	TRBV27	16	TRBD1	TRBJ2-7	-
TGTGCCAGCATCCAGGGGAACACTGAAGCTTTCTTT	CASIQGNTEAFF	TRBV6-5	12	-	TRBJ1-1	-
TGTGCCAGTAGTATAGGGCAGGCCACCAATTCACCCCTCCACTTT	CASSIGQATNSPLHF	TRBV19	15	-	TRBJ1-6	-
TGTGCCAGCAGCTTGGTAGTAGATACGCAGTATTTT	CASSLVVDTQYF	TRBV5-8	12	-	TRBJ2-3	-
TGTGCCAGCAGTGGGCAGGGAGGTGCAACTAATGAAAAACTGTTTTTT	CASSGQGGATNEKLFF	TRBV6-1	16	-	TRBJ1-4	-
TGTGCCAGCTCCACAGGGAACACTGAAGCTTTCTTT	CASSTGNTEAFF	TRBV18	12	-	TRBJ1-1	-
TGTGCCAGCAGCCATAACAGGGCAACGAATAATTCACCCCTCCACTTT	CASSHNRATNNSPLHF	TRBV3-1/TRBV3-2	16	-	TRBJ1-6	-
TGTGCCAGCAAAAACCTGGCGGGCCTCGGCTACACCTTC	CASKNLAGLGYTF	TRBV6-5	13	-	TRBJ1-2	-
TGTGCTAGTGGAGTACACGGCACTGAAGCTTTCTTT	CASGVHGTEAFF	TRBV12-5	12	-	TRBJ1-1	-
TGTGCCAGCAGACGATCGAACTACCGGGACAGGGGGTTGAACACTGAAGCTTTCTTT	CASRRSNYRDRGLNTEAFF	TRBV14	19	TRBD1	TRBJ1-1	-
TGTGCCACCAACCAGGGACATCACCATGAGCAGTTCTTC	CATNQGHHHEQFF	TRBV24-1	13	-	TRBJ2-1	-
TGTGCCAGCAGCTTATCCGGGTACAATGAGCAGTTCTTC	CASSLSGYNEQFF	TRBV7-9	13	-	TRBJ2-1	few
TGTGCCAGCAGCAAAGATAGGGAGGGCGGAGGAGAGCAGTACTTC	CASSKDREGGGEQYF	TRBV21-1	15	-	TRBJ2-7	-
TGTGCCAGCAGCTTGGCCCTCCGGACTAGCGGGGGGATACATGAGCAGTTCTTC	CASSLALRTSGGIHEQFF	TRBV5-6	18	TRBD2	TRBJ2-1	-
TGTGCCAGCAGCTTATCTCAGACAGGAAAGACTGAAGCTTTCTTT	CASSLSQTGKTEAFF	TRBV7-9	15	-	TRBJ1-1	-
TGTGCCAGCAGCGAGGTAATGAACACTGAAGCTTTCTTT	CASSEVMNTEAFF	TRBV9	13	-	TRBJ1-1	-
TGTGCCAGCCTTGGGACTAGCGATTACACAGATACGCAGTATTTT	CASLGTSDYTDTQYF	TRBV7-9	15	TRBD2	TRBJ2-3	-
TGCGCCAGCAGCCCCTCATCCCCACACACTGGAAACACCATATATTTT	CASSPSSPHTGNTIYF	TRBV4-1	16	-	TRBJ1-3	-
TGTGCCAGCAGTCCTTTAGCGGGGGCAACTCAAGAGACCCAGTACTTC	CASSPLAGATQETQYF	TRBV6-6	16	TRBD2	TRBJ2-5	-
TGTGCCAGCTCATCGGGACAGAATGAAAAACTGTTTTTT	CASSSGQNEKLFF	TRBV18	13	TRBD1	TRBJ1-4	once
TGTGCCAGCAGCGGGGGCTACAGCTCCTACGAGCAGTACTTC	CASSGGYSSYEQYF	TRBV7-9	14	-	TRBJ2-7	once
TGTGCCAGCAGCTTAACGGTGGGCCTAGCCCATTCCTACGAGCAGTACTTC	CASSLTVGLAHSYEQYF	TRBV7-8	17	-	TRBJ2-7	-
TGTGCTAGTGGTTTGACGCCTAGCGGGAGGGATAACACCGGGGAGCTGTTTTTT	CASGLTPSGRDNTGELFF	TRBV12-5	18	TRBD2	TRBJ2-2	-
TGTGCCAGCAGTTTCACCAACCCGACAGGGGCGTTTGCTAACTATGGCTACACCTTC	CASSFTNPTGAFANYGYTF	TRBV27	19	TRBD1	TRBJ1-2	-
TGTGCCAGTAGTTACGGCACTAAACCGTACTATGGCTACACCTTC	CASSYGTKPYYGYTF	TRBV19	15	-	TRBJ1-2	-
TGTGCCAGTAGCATGGACGACTATCAGCCCCAGCATTTT	CASSMDDYQPQHF	TRBV19	13	-	TRBJ1-5	-
TGTGCCAGCAGCCAAGGTCCAAACTCTGGAAACACCATATATTTT	CASSQGPNSGNTIYF	TRBV3-1/TRBV3-2	15	-	TRBJ1-3	-
TGTGCCGTCGCGGGCTCCTATAATTCACCCCTCCACTTT	CAVAGSYNSPLHF	TRBV11-2	13	-	TRBJ1-6	-
TGCGCCAGCAGCCTCCCAGGGGATCAAGAGACCCAGTACTTC	CASSLPGDQETQYF	TRBV5-1	14	-	TRBJ2-5	-
TGTGCCAGCGGACTAGCGGGAGTAAACGGCGCCTACGAGCAGTACTTC	CASGLAGVNGAYEQYF	TRBV28	16	TRBD2	TRBJ2-7	-
TGTGCCAGCAGTTTAGTCGGGGTTTACGAGCAGTACTTC	CASSLVGVYEQYF	TRBV28	13	-	TRBJ2-7	-
TGTGCCAGCTCGGAGGGCATTACTTTATACGAGCAGTACTTC	CASSEGITLYEQYF	TRBV6-5	14	-	TRBJ2-7	-
TGTGCCAGCAGCGTAAGGACGGGGTGGGTCGATGAGCAGTTCTTC	CASSVRTGWVDEQFF	TRBV9	15	-	TRBJ2-1	-
TGTGCCAGCAGCTGGTCGGTTGGGGCGGGCGCTGAAGCTTTCTTT	CASSWSVGAGAEAFF	TRBV7-2	15	-	TRBJ1-1	-
TGTGCCAGCAGCCACGGGACTAGCGGGGGCGATGAGCAGTTCTTC	CASSHGTSGGDEQFF	TRBV11-3	15	TRBD2	TRBJ2-1	-
TGTGCCAGCAGCTTAGTGACAGCCCACTCCTACGAGCAGTACTTC	CASSLVTAHSYEQYF	TRBV7-8	15	-	TRBJ2-7	-
TGTGCCAGCAGCTTAGTTGGGGAGACCCAGTACTTC	CASSLVGETQYF	TRBV13	12	-	TRBJ2-5	-